This TCR beta chain is from a study of control samples from healthy donors and cancer patients. Sequenced by immunoSEQ multiplex PCR; TCRdb stores in-frame clones only, minus some. The sample includes 170,000 or so clones, approximately 94% seen only once; the top ten take 1.4%. CDR1 SGHTA and CDR2 FQGNSA come from the germline V gene. This CDR3 is 14 amino acids long. V lost 1 base to trimming and J lost 5 bases; unmatched junction nucleotides: 2. This clone was counted a single time. The sequenced sample was blood. The chain couples TRBV7-2 to TRBJ1-2; 9 nucleotides match TRBD1. The receptor comes from a man aged 25 to 40 in good health. CDR3 nucleotide sequence: TGTGCCAGCAGCTTAGAGACAGGGGGGTATGGCTACACCTTC. This encodes CASSLETGGYGYTF.